The TCR beta chain under discussion was sequenced for a study of blood T cell repertoires in COVID-19. The CDR3 is made up of 15 amino acids. The trim removed 2 bases at V and 5 bases at J, leaving 6 bases unmatched. Germline CDR1 is MNHEY and CDR2 is SVGEGT. Assay: immunoSEQ multiplex PCR; the TCRdb copy retains only in-frame clones and omits some. In the table there are fewer than 110,000 clones, 80% to 90% of which are singletons. The chain couples TRBV6-2 or TRBV6-3 to TRBJ1-2; TRBD1 aligns across 9 bases. Input material: peripheral blood. This TCR derives from a human donor in a cohort sampled during active COVID-19. This CDR3 reads CASSYLTGTGYGYTF. CDR3 sequence (DNA): TGTGCCAGCAGTTACCTAACCGGGACAGGGTATGGCTACACCTTC.